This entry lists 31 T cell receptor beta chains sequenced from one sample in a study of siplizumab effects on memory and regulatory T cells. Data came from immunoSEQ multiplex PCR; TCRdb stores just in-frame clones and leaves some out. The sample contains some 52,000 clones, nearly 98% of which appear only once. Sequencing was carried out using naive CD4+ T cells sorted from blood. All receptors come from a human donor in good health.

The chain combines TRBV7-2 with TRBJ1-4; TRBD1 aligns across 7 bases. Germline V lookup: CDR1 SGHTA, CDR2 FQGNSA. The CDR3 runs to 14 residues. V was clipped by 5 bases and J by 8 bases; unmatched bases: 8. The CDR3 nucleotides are TGTGCCAGCAGCCGCCGGACAGGAGAAGAAAAACTGTTTTTT. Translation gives CASSRRTGEEKLFF.

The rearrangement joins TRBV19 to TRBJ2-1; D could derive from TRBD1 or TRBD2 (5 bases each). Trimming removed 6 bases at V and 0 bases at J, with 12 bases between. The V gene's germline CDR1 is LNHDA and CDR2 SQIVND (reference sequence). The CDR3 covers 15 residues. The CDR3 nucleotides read TGTGCCAGTAGACCTTCAGGGAGCTCCTACAATGAGCAGTTCTTC. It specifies CASRPSGSSYNEQFF.

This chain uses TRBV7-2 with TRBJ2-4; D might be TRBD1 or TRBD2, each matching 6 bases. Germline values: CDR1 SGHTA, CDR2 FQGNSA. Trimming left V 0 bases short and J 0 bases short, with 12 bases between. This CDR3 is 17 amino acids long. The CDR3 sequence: CASSLAGGSVAKNIQYF. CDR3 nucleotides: TGTGCCAGCAGCTTAGCAGGGGGGTCGGTAGCCAAAAACATTCAGTACTTC.

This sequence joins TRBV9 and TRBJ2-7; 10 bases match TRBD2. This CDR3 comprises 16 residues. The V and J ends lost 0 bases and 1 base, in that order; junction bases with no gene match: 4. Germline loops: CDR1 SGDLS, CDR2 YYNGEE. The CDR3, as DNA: TGTGCCAGCAGCGTAGGGGCTAGCGGGAGTTCCTACGAGCAGTACTTC. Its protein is CASSVGASGSSYEQYF.

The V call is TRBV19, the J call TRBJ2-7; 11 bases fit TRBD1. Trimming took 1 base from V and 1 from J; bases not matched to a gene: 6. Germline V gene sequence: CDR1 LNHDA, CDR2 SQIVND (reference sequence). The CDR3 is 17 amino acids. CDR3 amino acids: CASSIAGGQGASYEQYF. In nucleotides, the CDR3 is TGTGCCAGTAGTATAGCAGGAGGACAGGGGGCTTCCTACGAGCAGTACTTC.

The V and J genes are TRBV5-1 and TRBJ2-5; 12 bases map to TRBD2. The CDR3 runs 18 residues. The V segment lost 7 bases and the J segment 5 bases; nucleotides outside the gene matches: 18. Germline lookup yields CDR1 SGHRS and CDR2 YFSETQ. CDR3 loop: CASSRTSGDADFAETQYF. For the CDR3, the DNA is TGCGCCAGCTCCCGGACTAGCGGGGATGCGGATTTCGCGGAGACCCAGTACTTC.

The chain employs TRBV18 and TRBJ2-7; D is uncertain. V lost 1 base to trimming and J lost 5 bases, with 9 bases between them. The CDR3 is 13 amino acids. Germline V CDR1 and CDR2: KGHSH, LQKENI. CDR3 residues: CASSPRTVDEQYF. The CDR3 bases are TGTGCCAGCTCACCACGTACTGTGGACGAGCAGTACTTC. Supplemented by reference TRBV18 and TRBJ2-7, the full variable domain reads NAGVMQNPRHLVRRRGQEARLRCSPMKGHSHVYWYRQLPEEGLKFMVYLQKENIIDESGMPKERFSAEFPKEGPSILRIQQVVRGDSAAYFCASSPRTVDEQYFGPGTRLTVT.

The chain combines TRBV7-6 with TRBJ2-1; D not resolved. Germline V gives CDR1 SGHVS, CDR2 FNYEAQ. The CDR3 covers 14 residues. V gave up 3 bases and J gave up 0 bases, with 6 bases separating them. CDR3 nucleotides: TGTGCCAGCAGCTTGGGTAGCTCCTACAATGAGCAGTTCTTC. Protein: CASSLGSSYNEQFF.

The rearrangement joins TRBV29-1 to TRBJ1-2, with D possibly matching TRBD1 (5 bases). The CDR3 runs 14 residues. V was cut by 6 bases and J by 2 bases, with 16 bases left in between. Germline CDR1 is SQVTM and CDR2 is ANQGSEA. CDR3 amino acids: CSVGGRAGNYGYTF. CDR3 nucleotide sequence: TGCAGCGTCGGTGGCAGGGCTGGGAACTATGGCTACACCTTC.

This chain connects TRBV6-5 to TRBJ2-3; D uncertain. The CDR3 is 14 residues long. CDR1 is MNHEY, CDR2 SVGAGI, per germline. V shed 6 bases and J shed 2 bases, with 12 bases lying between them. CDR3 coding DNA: TGTGCCAGCAGGGGTTCCATCTTCACAGATACGCAGTATTTT. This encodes CASRGSIFTDTQYF.

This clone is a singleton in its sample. CDR3 sequence: CASSLIALAGGKTSTDTQYF. The CDR3, as DNA: TGCGCCAGCAGCTTGATCGCACTAGCGGGAGGGAAAACTAGCACAGATACGCAGTATTTT. This chain connects TRBV5-1 to TRBJ2-3; TRBD2 matches at 13 bases. The V gene end was trimmed by 1 base and the J gene end by 0 bases; junction bases not matched to a gene: 11. CDR3 length: 20 amino acids. CDR1 is SGHRS and CDR2 is YFSETQ in the germline V gene. Full variable domain (remainder filled in from reference TRBV5-1 and TRBJ2-3): KAGVTQTPRYLIKTRGQQVTLSCSPISGHRSVSWYQQTPGQGLQFLFEYFSETQRNKGNFPGRFSGRQFSNSRSEMNVSTLELGDSALYLCASSLIALAGGKTSTDTQYFGPGTRLTVL.

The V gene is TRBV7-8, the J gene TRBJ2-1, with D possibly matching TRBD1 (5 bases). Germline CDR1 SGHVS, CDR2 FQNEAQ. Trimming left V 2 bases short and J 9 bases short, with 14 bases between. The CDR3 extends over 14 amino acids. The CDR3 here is CASSLRRREGEQFF. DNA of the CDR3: TGTGCCAGCAGCTTAAGACGCAGGGAAGGTGAGCAGTTCTTC.

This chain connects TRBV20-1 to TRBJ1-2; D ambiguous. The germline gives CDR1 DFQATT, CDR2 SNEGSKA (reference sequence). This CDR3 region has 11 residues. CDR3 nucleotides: TGCAACGCCCAAAGGGCCTATGGCTACACCTTC. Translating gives CNAQRAYGYTF.

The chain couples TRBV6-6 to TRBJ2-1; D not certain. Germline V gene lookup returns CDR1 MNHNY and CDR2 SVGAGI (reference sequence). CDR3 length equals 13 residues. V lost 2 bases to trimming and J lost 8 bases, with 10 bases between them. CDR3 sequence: CASSYGLGDEQFF. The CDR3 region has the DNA TGTGCCAGCAGTTACGGTCTGGGCGATGAGCAGTTCTTC.

The CDR3 is CATRRGAGADTQYF. The CDR3, as DNA: TGTGCCACCCGGCGGGGGGCGGGAGCAGATACGCAGTATTTT. The chain employs TRBV6-1 and TRBJ2-3; TRBD2 aligns across 8 bases. CDR3 length equals 14 residues. From germline, CDR1 is MNHNS and CDR2 SASEGT. Trimming removed 10 bases from V and 4 bases from J; junction bases left unmatched: 10.

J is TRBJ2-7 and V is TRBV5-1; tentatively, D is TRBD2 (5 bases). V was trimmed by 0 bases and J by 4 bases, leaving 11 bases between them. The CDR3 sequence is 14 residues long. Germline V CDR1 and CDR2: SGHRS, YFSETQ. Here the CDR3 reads CASSLVGERYEQYF. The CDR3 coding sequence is TGCGCCAGCAGCTTGGTTGGGGAGCGGTACGAGCAGTACTTC.

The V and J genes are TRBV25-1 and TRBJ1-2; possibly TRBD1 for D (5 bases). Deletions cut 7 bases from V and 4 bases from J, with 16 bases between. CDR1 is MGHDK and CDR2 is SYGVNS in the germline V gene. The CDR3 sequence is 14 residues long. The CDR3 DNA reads TGTGCCAGCACTCCGGGACCGAGGGGCTATGGCTACACCTTC. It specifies CASTPGPRGYGYTF.

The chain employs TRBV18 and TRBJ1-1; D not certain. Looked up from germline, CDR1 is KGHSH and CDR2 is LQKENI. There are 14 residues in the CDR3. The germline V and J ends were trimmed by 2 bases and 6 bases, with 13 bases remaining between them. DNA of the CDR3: TGTGCCAGCTCACCAGCGCGGAGCGGATCTGAAGCTTTCTTT. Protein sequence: CASSPARSGSEAFF.

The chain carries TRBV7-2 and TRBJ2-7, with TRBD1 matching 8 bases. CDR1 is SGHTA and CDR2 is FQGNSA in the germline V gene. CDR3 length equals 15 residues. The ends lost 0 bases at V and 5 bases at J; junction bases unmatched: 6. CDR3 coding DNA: TGTGCCAGCAGCTTAGCGGCAGGGGGCTTCGACGAGCAGTACTTC. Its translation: CASSLAAGGFDEQYF.

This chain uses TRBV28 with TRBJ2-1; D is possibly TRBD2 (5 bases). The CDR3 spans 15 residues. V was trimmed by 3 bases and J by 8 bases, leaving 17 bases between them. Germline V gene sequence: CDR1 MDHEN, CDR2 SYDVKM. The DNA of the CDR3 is TGTGCCAGCAGTTTCATCGGGGTACCCCTTGATGAGCAGTTCTTC. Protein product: CASSFIGVPLDEQFF.

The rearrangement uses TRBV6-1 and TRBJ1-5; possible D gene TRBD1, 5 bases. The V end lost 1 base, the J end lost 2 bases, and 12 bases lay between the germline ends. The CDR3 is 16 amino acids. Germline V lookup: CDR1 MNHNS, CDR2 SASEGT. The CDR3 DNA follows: TGTGCCAGCAGTGAAGGGGGGTACTGGGGCAATCAGCCCCAGCATTTT. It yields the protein CASSEGGYWGNQPQHF.

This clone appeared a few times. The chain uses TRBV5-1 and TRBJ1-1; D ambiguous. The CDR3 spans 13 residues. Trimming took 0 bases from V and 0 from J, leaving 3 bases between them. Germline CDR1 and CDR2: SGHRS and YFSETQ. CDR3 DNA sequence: TGCGCCAGCAGCTTGGTACTGAACACTGAAGCTTTCTTT. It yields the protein CASSLVLNTEAFF.

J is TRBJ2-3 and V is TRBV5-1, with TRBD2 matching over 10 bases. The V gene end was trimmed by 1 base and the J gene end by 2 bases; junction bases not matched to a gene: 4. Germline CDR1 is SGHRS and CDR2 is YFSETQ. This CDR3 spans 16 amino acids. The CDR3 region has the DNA TGCGCCAGCAGCTTGCAACTAGCGGGAAACACAGATACGCAGTATTTT. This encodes CASSLQLAGNTDTQYF.

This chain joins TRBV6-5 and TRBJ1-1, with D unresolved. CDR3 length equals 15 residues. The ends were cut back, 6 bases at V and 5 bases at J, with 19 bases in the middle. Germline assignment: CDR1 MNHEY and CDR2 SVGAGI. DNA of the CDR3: TGTGCCAGCAGGCCAGCCGGGCGGCTTATTACTGAAGCTTTCTTT. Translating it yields CASRPAGRLITEAFF.

The CDR3 DNA sequence: TGTGCCAGCAGCTTAGGGGGGGATCAGCCCCAGCATTTT. Its translation is CASSLGGDQPQHF. This chain joins TRBV7-6 and TRBJ1-5; tentatively, D is TRBD1 (5 bases). CDR1 is SGHVS, CDR2 FNYEAQ, per germline. The V gene lost 1 base and the J gene lost 5 bases, with 6 bases spanning the gap. This CDR3 is 13 amino acids long.

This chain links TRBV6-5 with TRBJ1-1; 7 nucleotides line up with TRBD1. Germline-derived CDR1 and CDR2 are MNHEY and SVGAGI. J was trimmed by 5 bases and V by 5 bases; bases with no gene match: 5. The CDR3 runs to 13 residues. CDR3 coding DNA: TGTGCCAGCAGTCGACAGGGAAGGACTGAAGCTTTCTTT. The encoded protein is CASSRQGRTEAFF.

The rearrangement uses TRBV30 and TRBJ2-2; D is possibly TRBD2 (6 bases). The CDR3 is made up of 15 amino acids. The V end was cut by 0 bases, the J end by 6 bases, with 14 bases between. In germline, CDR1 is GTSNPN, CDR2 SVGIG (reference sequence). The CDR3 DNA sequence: TGTGCCTGGAGTGTGGGACTTTTGGGCTCCGGGGAGCTGTTTTTT. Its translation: CAWSVGLLGSGELFF.

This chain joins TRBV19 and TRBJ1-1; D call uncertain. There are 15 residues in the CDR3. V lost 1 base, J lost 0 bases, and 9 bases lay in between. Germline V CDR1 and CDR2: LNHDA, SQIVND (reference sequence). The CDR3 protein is CASSIAQVMNTEAFF. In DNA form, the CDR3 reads TGTGCCAGTAGTATAGCTCAGGTGATGAACACTGAAGCTTTCTTT.

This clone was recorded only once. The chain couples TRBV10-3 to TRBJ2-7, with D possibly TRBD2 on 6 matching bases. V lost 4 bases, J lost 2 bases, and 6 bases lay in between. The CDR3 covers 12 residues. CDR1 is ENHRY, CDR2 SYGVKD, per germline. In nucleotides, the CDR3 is TGTGCCATCAGTGGACTAGCCTACGAGCAGTACTTC. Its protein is CAISGLAYEQYF.

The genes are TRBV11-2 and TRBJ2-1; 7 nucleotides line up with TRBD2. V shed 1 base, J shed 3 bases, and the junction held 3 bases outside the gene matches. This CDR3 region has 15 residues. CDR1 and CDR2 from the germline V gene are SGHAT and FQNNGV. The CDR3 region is CASSLVGGSYNEQFF. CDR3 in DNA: TGTGCCAGCAGCTTAGTCGGCGGGAGCTACAATGAGCAGTTCTTC.

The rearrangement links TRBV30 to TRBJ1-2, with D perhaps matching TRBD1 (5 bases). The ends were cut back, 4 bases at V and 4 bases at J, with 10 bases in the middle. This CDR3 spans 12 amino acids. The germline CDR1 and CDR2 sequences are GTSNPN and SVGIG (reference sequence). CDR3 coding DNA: TGTGCCTGGACAGGGAACCCCTATGGCTACACCTTC. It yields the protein CAWTGNPYGYTF.